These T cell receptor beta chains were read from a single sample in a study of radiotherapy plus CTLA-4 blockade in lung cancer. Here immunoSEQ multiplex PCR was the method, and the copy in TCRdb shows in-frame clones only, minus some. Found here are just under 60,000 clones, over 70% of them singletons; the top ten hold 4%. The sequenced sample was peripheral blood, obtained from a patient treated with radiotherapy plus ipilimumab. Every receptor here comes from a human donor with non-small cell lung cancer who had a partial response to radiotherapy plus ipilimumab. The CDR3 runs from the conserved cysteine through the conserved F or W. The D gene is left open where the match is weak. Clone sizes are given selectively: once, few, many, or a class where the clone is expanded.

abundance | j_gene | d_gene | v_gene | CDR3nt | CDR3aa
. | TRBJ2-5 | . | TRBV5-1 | TGCGCCAGCAGCTTGGTCCTGACAGAAGGCGAGACCCAGTACTTC | CASSLVLTEGETQYF
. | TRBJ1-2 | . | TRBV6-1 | TGTGCCAGCAGAGATACAAAAAAATATGGCTACACCTTC | CASRDTKKYGYTF
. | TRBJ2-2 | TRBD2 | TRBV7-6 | TGTGCCAGCAGCCCAATGGCGGGGGGGTCGTCCGAGGGGGACACCGGGGAGCTGTTTTTT | CASSPMAGGSSEGDTGELFF
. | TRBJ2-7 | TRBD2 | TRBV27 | TGTGCCAGCAGGAATTCGGGGGGGCAGCGGAACGAGCAGTACTTC | CASRNSGGQRNEQYF
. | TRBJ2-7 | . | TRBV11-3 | TGTGCCAGCAGCCAGGACAGAGAGCAGTACTTC | CASSQDREQYF
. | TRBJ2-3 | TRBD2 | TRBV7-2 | TGTGCCAGCAGCTCAAGTTTCCCTAGCGGGGGGGCAGGGCCAGATACGCAGTATTTT | CASSSSFPSGGAGPDTQYF
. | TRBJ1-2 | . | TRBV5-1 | TGCGCCAGCAGGGAAGTGGGAGATGGCTACACCTTC | CASREVGDGYTF
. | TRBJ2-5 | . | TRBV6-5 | TGTGCCAGCAGTTACGGGGGACTTCAGTACTTC | CASSYGGLQYF
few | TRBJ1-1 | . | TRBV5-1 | TGCGCCAGCAGCTCGGGATACACTGAAGCTTTCTTT | CASSSGYTEAFF
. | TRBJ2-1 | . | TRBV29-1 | TGCAGCGTTGCGGCGGGCGAGCAGTTCTTC | CSVAAGEQFF
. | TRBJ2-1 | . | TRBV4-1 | TGCGCCAGCAGCCAAGTCACAGACTACAATGAGCAGTTCTTC | CASSQVTDYNEQFF
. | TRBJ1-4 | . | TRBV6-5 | TGTGCCAGCAGTTATGACGGGGGGCGAGGTGAAAAACTGTTTTTT | CASSYDGGRGEKLFF
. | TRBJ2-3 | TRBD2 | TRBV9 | TGTGCCAGCAGCGTAGGGATTAGCGGGGGGACAGATACGCAGTATTTT | CASSVGISGGTDTQYF
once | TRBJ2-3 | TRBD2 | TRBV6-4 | TGTGCCAGCAGTGAGGGACTAGGGAGCACAGATACGCAGTATTTT | CASSEGLGSTDTQYF
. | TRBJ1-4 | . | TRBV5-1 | TGCGCCAGCAGCTCGGGGCTACAGGGAGAAAAACTGTTTTTT | CASSSGLQGEKLFF
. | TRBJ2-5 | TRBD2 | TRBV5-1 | TGCGCCAGCAACCGGGACTATGGAGAGACCCAGTACTTC | CASNRDYGETQYF
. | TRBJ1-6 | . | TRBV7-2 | TGTGCCAGCAGCTTAGATGGCCGCCATAATTCACCCCTCCACTTT | CASSLDGRHNSPLHF
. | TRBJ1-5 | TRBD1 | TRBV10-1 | TGCGCCCGGACAGGGGGCCGCAATCAGCCCCAGCATTTT | CARTGGRNQPQHF
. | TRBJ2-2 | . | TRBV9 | TGTGCCAGCAGCGTCGAAGTTGGGCATGGCACCGGGGAGCTGTTTTTT | CASSVEVGHGTGELFF
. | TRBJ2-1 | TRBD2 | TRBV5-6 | TGTGCCAGCAGCTTGAAGTCGCGGGGGGTTAACAATGAGCAGTTCTTC | CASSLKSRGVNNEQFF
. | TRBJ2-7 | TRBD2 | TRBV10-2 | TGCGCCAGCAGTGAGGGGACTAGCGGCGAGCAGTACTTC | CASSEGTSGEQYF
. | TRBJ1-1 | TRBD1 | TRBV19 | TGTGCCAGTAGGGACGGGGGACAGGGGAACACTGAAGCTTTCTTT | CASRDGGQGNTEAFF
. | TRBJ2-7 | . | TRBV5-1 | TGCGCCAGCAGCCTGCAGGCCCCATCCTACGAGCAGTACTTC | CASSLQAPSYEQYF
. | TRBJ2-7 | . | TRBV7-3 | TGTGCCAGCAGCTTTTCCTCTACCAACGAGCAGTACTTC | CASSFSSTNEQYF
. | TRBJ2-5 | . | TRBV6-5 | TGTGCCAGCAGTCCTCAGGGGCGCGAGACCCAGTACTTC | CASSPQGRETQYF
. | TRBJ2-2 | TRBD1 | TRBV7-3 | TGTGCCAGCAGCTCCGGACAGGGGACCGGGGAGCTGTTTTTT | CASSSGQGTGELFF
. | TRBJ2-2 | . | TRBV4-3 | TGCGCCAGCAGCCAATTAGCGAACACCGGGGAGCTGTTTTTT | CASSQLANTGELFF
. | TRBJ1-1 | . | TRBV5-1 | TGCGCCAGCAGCTCCGATAAAGGACAGAACACTGAAGCTTTCTTT | CASSSDKGQNTEAFF
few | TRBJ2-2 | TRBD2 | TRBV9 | TGTGCCAGCAGCGTAGCTAGCGGGGGGAGTTTCACCGGGGAGCTGTTTTTT | CASSVASGGSFTGELFF
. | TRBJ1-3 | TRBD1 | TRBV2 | TGTGCCAGCGTACAGGGGTCTGGAAACACCATATATTTT | CASVQGSGNTIYF
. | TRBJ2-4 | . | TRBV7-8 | TGTGCCAGCAGCTTAGTTGGGGGGACCAAAAACATTCAGTACTTC | CASSLVGGTKNIQYF
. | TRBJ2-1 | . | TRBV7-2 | TGTGCCAGCAGCCCGACGCAGGGGTTGGTACCGAACAATGAGCAGTTCTTC | CASSPTQGLVPNNEQFF
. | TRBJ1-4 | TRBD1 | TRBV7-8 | TGTGCCAGCAGCTACTTCCGGGACAGGGTAACTAATGAAAAACTGTTTTTT | CASSYFRDRVTNEKLFF
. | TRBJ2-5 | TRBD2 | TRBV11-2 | TGTGCCAGCAGCTTCAGTGCGGCGGGGGGTCAAGAGACCCAGTACTTC | CASSFSAAGGQETQYF
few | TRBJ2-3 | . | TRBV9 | TGTGCCAGCAGCGTAGAACTAGCTACTAGCACAGATACGCAGTATTTT | CASSVELATSTDTQYF
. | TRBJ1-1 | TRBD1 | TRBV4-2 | TGTGCCAGCAGCTCCCGGACAGGGGGTAGTAGGAACACTGAAGCTTTCTTT | CASSSRTGGSRNTEAFF
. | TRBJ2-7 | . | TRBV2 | TGTGCCAGCAGTGCCCCAGCGTTTACCTACGAGCAGTACTTC | CASSAPAFTYEQYF
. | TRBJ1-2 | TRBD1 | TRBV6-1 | TGTGCCAGCAGTGGGGGGACAGTATCCTATGGCTACACCTTC | CASSGGTVSYGYTF
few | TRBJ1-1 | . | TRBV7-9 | TGTGCCAGCAGCTTGTTCCCTGGGGGCAGGGAGGGCACTGAAGCTTTCTTT | CASSLFPGGREGTEAFF
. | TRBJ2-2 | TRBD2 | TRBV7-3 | TGTGCCAGCAGCTTTACTAGCGGGGGGGAGGGGGAGCTGTTTTTT | CASSFTSGGEGELFF
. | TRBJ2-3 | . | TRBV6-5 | TGTGCCAGCGCGCAACCAGGGGGGCCAACAGATACGCAGTATTTT | CASAQPGGPTDTQYF
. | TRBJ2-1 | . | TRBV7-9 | TGTGCCAGCAGCCGGGGAGTAGACAATGAGCAGTTCTTC | CASSRGVDNEQFF
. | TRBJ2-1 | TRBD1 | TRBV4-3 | TGCGCCAGCAGCCAAGATGGACAGGGGGCTTACAATGAGCAGTTCTTC | CASSQDGQGAYNEQFF
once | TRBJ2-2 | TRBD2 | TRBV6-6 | TGTGCCAGCAGTTATTCCGCAGCGGGATTCACCGGGGAGCTGTTTTTT | CASSYSAAGFTGELFF
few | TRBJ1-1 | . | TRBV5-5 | TGTGCCAGCAGCTTCAGGGCCAGCCTATACAGGGACACTGAAGCTTTCTTT | CASSFRASLYRDTEAFF
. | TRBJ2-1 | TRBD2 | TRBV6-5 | TGTGCCAGCAGTTCCTTTACTGGCGGGGGGGCAGTTGAGCAGTTCTTC | CASSSFTGGGAVEQFF
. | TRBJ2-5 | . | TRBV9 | TGTGCCAGCAGCTTGGGACATCTCCAAGAGACCCAGTACTTC | CASSLGHLQETQYF
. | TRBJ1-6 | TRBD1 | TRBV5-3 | TGTGCCAGAAGCTTGGCCCAGGGGGCATCCCCCTATAATTCACCCCTCCACTTT | CARSLAQGASPYNSPLHF
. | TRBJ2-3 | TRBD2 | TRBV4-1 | TGCGCCAGCAGCAAGGTGCTAGCGGGCCTTGCCAGATATACGCAGTATTTT | CASSKVLAGLARYTQYF
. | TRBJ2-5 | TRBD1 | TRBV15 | TGTGCCACCAGCAGGAAAACAGGGGGGAACCAAGAGACCCAGTACTTC | CATSRKTGGNQETQYF
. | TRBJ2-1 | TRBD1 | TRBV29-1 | TGCAGCGTTGAAGAAGATGGGGACAGGCCTCTCGTGTGGGTACAGTTCTTC | CSVEEDGDRPLVWVQFF
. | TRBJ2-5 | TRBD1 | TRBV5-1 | TGCGCCAGCAGCTTGACAGGGGCTGGGGAGACCCAGTACTTC | CASSLTGAGETQYF
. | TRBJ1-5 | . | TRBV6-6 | TGTGCCAGCCGGCAGGGCGATCAGCCCCAGCATTTT | CASRQGDQPQHF
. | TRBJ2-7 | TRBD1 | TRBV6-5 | TGTGCCAGCAGGACTCCGGGACAGGGGCCCCACGAGCAGTACTTC | CASRTPGQGPHEQYF
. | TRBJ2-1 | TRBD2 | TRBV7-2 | TGTGCCAGCAGCTCATCCGCGACTAGCGGGGCGAGGAATGAGCAGTTCTTC | CASSSSATSGARNEQFF